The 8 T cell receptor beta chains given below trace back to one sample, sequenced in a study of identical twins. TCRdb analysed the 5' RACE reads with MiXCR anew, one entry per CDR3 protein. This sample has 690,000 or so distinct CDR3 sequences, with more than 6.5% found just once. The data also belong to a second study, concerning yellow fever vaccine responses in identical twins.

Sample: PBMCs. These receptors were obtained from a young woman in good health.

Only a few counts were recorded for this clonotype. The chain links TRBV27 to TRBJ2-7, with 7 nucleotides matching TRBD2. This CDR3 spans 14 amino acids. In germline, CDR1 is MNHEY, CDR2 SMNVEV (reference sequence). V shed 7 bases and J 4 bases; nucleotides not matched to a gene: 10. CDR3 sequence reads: CASTRGGFGYEQYF. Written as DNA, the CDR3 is TGTGCCAGCACACGGGGAGGGTTCGGGTACGAGCAGTACTTC.

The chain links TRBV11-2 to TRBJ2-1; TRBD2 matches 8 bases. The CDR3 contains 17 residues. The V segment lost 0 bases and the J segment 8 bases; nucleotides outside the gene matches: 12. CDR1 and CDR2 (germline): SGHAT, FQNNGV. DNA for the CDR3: TGTGCCAGCAGCTTAGAGTGGAGCGGGAGTCTTAAACATGAGCAGTTCTTC. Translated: CASSLEWSGSLKHEQFF.

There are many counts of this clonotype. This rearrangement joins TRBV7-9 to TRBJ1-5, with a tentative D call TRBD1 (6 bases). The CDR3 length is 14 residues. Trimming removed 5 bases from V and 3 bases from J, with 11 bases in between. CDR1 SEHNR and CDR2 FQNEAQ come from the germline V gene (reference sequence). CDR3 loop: CASSRGIDNQPQHF. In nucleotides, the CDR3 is TGTGCCAGCAGCAGGGGGATCGACAATCAGCCCCAGCATTTT.

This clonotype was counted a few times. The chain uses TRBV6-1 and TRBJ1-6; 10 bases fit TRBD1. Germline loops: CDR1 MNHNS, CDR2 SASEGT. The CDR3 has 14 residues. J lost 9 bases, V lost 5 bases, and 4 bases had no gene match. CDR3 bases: TGTGCCAGCAGTAGGGACAGGGGCTTTTCACCCCTCCACTTT. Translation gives CASSRDRGFSPLHF.

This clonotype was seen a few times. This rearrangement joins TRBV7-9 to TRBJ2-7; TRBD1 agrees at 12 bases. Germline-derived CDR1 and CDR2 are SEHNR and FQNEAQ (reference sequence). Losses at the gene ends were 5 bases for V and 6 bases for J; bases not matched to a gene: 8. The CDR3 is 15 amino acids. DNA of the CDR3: TGTGCCAGCAGCCTGGCGGGACAGGGGGCAGGCGAGCAGTACTTC. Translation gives CASSLAGQGAGEQYF.

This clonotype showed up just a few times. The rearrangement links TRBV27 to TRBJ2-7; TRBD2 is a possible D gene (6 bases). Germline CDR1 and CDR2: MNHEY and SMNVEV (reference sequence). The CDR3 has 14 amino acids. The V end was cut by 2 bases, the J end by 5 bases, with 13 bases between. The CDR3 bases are TGTGCCAGCAGTTTACAAGCCTCGGGGGACGAGCAGTACTTC. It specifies CASSLQASGDEQYF.

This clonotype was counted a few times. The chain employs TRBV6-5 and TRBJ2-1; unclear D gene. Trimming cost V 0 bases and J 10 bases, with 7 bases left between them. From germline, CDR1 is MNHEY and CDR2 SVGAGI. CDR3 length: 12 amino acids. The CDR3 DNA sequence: TGTGCCAGCAGTTACTCGAGACTCGAGCAGTTCTTC. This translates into CASSYSRLEQFF.

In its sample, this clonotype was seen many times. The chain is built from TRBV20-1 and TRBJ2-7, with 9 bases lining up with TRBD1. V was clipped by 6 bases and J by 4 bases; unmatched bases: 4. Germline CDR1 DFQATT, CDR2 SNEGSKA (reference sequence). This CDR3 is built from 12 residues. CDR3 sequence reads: CSAPDRGYEQYF. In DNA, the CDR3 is TGCAGTGCCCCCGACAGGGGGTACGAGCAGTACTTC.